This TCR beta chain is from a study of CD8 T cells in ankylosing spondylitis. The CDR3 length is 12 residues. Germline values: CDR1 MGHRA, CDR2 YSYEKL. The V gene lost 0 bases and the J gene lost 7 bases, with 4 bases spanning the gap. This clonotype was counted between two and nine times. Its specificity is unknown. TCRdb re-derived calls from the 5' RACE reads in MiXCR, one entry per CDR3 protein. In the table there are 150,000 to 250,000 distinct CDR3 sequences, over 10% of which are singletons. General observations from the study: Disease-linked clones displayed a CD8+ phenotype and appeared relatively rarely in peripheral blood.

The TCR was taken from a male donor with ankylosing spondylitis or in good health (not recorded which). J is TRBJ1-3 and V is TRBV4-1; D remains unclear. Sequencing was performed on blood, either unsorted or a sorted T cell fraction (not recorded which). This chain's CDR3 is CASSQDTNTIYF. For the CDR3, the DNA is TGCGCCAGCAGCCAAGATACCAACACCATATATTTT.